This T cell receptor beta chain emerged from a study of blood T cell repertoires in COVID-19. The table came from immunoSEQ multiplex PCR; TCRdb's copy has only in-frame clones and leaves some out. The table has about 150,000 clones, around 85% seen once. Trimming removed 2 bases at V and 3 bases at J, with 10 bases between. This CDR3 contains 15 residues. Germline CDR1 reads SEHNR; CDR2 reads FQNEAQ (reference sequence). The sequence derives from a man between 50 and 59 years old who had recovered from COVID-19. The sequencing sample was made of PBMCs or T cells enriched from blood (not recorded which). This rearrangement joins TRBV7-9 to TRBJ2-2; D remains ambiguous. CDR3 amino acids: CASSLRNGYTGELFF. In DNA form, the CDR3 reads TGTGCCAGCAGCTTACGCAACGGGTACACCGGGGAGCTGTTTTTT.